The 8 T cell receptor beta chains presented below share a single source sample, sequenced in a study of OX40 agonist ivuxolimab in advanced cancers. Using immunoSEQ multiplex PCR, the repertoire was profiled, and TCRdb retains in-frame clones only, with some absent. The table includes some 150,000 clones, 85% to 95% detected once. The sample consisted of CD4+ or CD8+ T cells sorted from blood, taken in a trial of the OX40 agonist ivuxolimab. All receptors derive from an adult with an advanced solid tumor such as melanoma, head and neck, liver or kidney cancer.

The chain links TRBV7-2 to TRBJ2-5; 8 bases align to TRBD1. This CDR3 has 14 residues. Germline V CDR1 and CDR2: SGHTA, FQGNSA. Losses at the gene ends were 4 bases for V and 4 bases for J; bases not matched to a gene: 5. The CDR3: CASSSRTGRETQYF. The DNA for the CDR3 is TGTGCCAGCAGCTCGCGGACAGGGAGAGAGACCCAGTACTTC.

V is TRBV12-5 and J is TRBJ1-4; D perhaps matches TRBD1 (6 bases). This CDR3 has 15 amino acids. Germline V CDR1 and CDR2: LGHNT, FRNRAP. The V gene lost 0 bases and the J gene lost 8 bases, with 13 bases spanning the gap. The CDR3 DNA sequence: TGTGCTAGTGGTTTGGTCTTTCCACAGGGAGAAAAACTGTTTTTT. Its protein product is CASGLVFPQGEKLFF.

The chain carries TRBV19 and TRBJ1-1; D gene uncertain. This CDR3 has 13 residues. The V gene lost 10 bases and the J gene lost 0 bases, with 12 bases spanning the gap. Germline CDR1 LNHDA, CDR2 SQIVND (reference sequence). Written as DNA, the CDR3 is TGTGCCACCACGGTAGGGCTGAACACTGAAGCTTTCTTT. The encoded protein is CATTVGLNTEAFF.

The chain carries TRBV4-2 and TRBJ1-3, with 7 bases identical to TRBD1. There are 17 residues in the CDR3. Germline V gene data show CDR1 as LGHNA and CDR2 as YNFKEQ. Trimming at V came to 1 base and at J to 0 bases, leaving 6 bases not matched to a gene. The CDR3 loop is CASSQVAGGPSGNTIYF. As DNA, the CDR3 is TGTGCCAGCAGCCAAGTGGCAGGGGGACCCTCTGGAAACACCATATATTTT.

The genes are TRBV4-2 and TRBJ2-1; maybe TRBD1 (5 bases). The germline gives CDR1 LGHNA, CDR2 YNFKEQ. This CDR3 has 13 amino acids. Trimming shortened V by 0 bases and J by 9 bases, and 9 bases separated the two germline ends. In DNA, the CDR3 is TGTGCCAGCAGCCAAGATGTAAGGGGTGAGCAGTTCTTC. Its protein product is CASSQDVRGEQFF.

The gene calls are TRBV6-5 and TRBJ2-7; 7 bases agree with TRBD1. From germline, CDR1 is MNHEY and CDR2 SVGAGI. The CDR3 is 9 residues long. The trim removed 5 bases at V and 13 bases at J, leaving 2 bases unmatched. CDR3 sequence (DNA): TGTGCCAGCAGTAGGGGGCCTTACTTC. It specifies CASSRGPYF.

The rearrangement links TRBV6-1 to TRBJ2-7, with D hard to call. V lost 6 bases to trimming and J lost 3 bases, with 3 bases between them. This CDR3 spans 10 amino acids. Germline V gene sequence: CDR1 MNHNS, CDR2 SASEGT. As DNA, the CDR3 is TGTGCCAGCAGAAACTACGAGCAGTACTTC. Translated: CASRNYEQYF.

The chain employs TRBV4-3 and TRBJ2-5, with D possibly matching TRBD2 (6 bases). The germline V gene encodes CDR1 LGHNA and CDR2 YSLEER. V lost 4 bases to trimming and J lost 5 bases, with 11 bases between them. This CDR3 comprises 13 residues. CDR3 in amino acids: CASSRRGLETQYF. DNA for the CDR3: TGCGCCAGCAGCCGGAGGGGTTTGGAGACCCAGTACTTC.